This T cell receptor beta chain was recovered during a study of patients and donors after allogeneic stem cell transplantation. Each CDR3 protein is one row after TCRdb ran MiXCR on the RT-PCR reads. The data show about 410,000 distinct CDR3 sequences, around 16% seen once. This clonotype has a handful of counts. Germline values: CDR1 SEHNR, CDR2 FQNEAQ (reference sequence). V was pared by 6 bases and J by 10 bases, with 3 bases between. The CDR3 loop spans 8 amino acids. The chain joins TRBV7-9 to TRBJ2-5, with D uncertain. The source material was blood, either unsorted or a sorted T cell fraction (not recorded which). The clonotype was recovered from a human donor who was either an allogeneic HSCT recipient or a stem cell or donor lymphocyte infusion donor (not recorded which). It is not recorded whose cells these are; they may come from a transplant donor. The CDR3 DNA reads TGTGCCAGCAGTGTCCAGTACTTC. Translating gives CASSVQYF.